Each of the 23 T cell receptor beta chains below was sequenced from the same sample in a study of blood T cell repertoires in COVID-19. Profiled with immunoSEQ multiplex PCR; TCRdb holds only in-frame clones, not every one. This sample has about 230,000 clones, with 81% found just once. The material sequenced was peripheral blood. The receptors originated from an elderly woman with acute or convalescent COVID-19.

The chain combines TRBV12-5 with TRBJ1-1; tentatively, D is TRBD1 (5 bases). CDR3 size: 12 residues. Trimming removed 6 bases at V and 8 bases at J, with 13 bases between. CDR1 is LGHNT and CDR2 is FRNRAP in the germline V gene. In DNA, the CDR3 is TGTGCTAGTGGGATTTGGGACTCAGAAGCTTTCTTT. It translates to CASGIWDSEAFF.

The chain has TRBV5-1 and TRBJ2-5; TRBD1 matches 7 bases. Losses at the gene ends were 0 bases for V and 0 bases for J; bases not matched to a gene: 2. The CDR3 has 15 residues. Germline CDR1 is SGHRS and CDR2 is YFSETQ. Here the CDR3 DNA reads TGCGCCAGCAGCTTGGGAGGGACAGACCAAGAGACCCAGTACTTC. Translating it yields CASSLGGTDQETQYF.

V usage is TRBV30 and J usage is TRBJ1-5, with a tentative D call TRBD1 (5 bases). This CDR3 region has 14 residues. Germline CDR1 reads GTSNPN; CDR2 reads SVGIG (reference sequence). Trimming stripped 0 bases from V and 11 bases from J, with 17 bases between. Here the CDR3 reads CAWSVHAALGAQHF. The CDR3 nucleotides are TGTGCCTGGAGTGTACACGCAGCCCTAGGGGCCCAGCATTTT.

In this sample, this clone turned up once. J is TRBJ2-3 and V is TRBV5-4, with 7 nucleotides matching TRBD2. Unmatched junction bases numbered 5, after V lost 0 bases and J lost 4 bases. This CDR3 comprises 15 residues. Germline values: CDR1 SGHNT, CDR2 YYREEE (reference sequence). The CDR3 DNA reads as TGTGCCAGCAGCTTGGGTGTAGGGAGGGCAGATACGCAGTATTTT. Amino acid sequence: CASSLGVGRADTQYF.

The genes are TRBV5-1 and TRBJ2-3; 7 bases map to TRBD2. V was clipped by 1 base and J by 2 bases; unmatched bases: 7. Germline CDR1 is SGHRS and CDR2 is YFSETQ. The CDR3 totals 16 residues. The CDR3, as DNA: TGCGCCAGCAGCTTGTTAGGAGGGAGGGACACAGATACGCAGTATTTT. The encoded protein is CASSLLGGRDTDTQYF.

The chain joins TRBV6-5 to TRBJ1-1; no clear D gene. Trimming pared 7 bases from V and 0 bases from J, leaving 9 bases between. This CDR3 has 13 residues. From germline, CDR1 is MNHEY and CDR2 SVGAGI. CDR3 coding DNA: TGTGCCAGCATCTACAGTCTGAACACTGAAGCTTTCTTT. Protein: CASIYSLNTEAFF.

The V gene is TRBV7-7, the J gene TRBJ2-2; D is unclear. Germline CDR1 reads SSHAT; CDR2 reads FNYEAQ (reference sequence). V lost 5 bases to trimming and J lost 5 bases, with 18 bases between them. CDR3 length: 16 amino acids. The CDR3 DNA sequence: TGTGCCAGCAGCCCCGTTGGGCAGCAATCTACCGGGGAGCTGTTTTTT. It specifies CASSPVGQQSTGELFF.

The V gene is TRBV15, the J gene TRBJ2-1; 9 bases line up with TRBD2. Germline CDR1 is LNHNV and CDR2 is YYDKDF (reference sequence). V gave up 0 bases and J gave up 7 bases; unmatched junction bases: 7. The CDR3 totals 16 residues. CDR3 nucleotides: TGTGCCACCAGCAGAGATAGAGCGGGGGGCTTAAATGAGCAGTTCTTC. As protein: CATSRDRAGGLNEQFF.

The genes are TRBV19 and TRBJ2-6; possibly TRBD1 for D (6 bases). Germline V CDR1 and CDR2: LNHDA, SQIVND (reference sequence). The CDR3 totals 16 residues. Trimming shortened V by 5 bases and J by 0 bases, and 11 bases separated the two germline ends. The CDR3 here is CASSYRASSGANVLTF. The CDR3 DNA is TGTGCCAGTAGTTACAGGGCTAGCTCTGGGGCCAACGTCCTGACTTTC.

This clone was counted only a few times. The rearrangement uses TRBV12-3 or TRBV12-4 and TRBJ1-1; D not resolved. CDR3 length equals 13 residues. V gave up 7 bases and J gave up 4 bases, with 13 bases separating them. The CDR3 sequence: CASTLQVGTEAFF. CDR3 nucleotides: TGTGCCAGCACCCTTCAGGTGGGCACTGAAGCTTTCTTT.

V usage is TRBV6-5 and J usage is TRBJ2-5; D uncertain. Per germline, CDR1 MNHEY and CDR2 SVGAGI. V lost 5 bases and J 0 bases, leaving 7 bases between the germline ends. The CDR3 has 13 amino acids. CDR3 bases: TGTGCCAGCAGTCTCACGGACCAAGAGACCCAGTACTTC. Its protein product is CASSLTDQETQYF.

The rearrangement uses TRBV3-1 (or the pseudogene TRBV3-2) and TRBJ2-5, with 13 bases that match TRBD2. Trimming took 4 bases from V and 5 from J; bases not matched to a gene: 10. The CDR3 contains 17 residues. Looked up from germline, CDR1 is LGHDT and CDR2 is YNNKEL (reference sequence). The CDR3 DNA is TGTGCCAGCAGCCGCACCCTCACTAGCGGGGGGGCGGAGACCCAGTACTTC. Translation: CASSRTLTSGGAETQYF.

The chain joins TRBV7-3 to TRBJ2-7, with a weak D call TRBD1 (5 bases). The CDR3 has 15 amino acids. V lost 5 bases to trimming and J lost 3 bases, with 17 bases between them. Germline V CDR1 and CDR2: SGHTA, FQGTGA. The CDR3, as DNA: TGTGCCAGCAGCCACCCCGCTCAGGGATACTACGAGCAGTACTTC. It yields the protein CASSHPAQGYYEQYF.

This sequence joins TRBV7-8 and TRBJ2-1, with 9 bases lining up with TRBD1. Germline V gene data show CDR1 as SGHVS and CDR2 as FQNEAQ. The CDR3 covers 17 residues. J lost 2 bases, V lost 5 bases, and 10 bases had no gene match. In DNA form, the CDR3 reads TGTGCCAGCAGCGCCCCGCTCCGGGACAGGGCCTACAATGAGCAGTTCTTC. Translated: CASSAPLRDRAYNEQFF.

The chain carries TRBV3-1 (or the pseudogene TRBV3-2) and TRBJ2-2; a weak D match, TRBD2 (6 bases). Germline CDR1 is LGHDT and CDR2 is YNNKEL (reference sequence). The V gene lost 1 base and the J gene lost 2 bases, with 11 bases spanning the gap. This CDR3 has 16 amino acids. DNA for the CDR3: TGTGCCAGCAGCCAAGTTAAGCGGGCCAACACCGGGGAGCTGTTTTTT. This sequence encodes CASSQVKRANTGELFF.

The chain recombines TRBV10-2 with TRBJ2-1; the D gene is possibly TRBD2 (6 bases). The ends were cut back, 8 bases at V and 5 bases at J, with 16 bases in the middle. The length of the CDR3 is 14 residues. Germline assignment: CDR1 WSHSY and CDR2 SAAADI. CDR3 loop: CASPRRRDDNEQFF. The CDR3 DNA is TGCGCCAGCCCCAGAAGGCGGGACGACAATGAGCAGTTCTTC.

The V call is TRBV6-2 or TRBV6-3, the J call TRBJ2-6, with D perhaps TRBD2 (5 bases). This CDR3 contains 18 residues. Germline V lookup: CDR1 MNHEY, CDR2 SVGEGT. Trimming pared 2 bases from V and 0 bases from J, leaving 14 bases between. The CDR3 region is CASSYAGSFSSGANVLTF. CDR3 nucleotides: TGTGCCAGCAGTTACGCGGGTTCTTTCAGCTCTGGGGCCAACGTCCTGACTTTC.

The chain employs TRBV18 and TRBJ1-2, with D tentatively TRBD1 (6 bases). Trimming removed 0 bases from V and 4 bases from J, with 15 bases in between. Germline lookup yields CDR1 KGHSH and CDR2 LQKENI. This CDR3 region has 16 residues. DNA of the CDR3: TGTGCCAGCTCACCACCCACCGGCCAGGGGACCTATGGCTACACCTTC. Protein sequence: CASSPPTGQGTYGYTF.

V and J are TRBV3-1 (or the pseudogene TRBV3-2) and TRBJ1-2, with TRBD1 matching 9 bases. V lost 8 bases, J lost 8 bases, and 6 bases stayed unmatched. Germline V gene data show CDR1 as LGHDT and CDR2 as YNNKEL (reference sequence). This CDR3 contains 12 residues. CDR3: CASYGTGPGYTF. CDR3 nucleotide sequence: TGTGCCAGCTACGGGACAGGGCCCGGCTACACCTTC.

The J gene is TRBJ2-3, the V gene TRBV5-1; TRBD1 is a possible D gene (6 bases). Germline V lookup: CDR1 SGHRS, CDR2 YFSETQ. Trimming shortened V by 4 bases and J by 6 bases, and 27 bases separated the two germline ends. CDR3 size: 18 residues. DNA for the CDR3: TGCGCCAGCAGCCTAGAGGGGACACCCCTCCGGGATGGGGATACGCAGTATTTT. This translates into CASSLEGTPLRDGDTQYF.

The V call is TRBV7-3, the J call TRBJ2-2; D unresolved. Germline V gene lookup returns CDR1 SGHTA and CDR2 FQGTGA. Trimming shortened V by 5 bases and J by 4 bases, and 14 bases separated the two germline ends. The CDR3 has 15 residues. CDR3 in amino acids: CASSPLSPGTGELFF. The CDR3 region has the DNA TGTGCCAGCAGCCCCCTTTCCCCAGGCACCGGGGAGCTGTTTTTT.

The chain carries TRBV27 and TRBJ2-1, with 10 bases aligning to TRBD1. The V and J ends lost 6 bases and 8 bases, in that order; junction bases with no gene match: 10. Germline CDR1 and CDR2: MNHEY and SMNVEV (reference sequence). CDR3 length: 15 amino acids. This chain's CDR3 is CASRGRTGGLDEQFF. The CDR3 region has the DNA TGTGCCAGCAGGGGAAGGACAGGGGGGTTAGATGAGCAGTTCTTC.

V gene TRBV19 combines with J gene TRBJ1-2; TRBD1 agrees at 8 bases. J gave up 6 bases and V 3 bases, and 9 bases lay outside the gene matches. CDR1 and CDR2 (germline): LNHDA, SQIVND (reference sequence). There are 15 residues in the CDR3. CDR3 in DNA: TGTGCCAGTAGTATCAAGGGACAGGTATTCGATGGCTACACCTTC. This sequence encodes CASSIKGQVFDGYTF.